A selection of T cell receptor beta chains follows, all from one sample in a study of blood T cell repertoires in COVID-19. Libraries were prepared by immunoSEQ multiplex PCR; TCRdb keeps only in-frame clonotypes and omits some of them. The sample shows hundreds of thousands of clones, roughly 91% of them seen only once. Input material: peripheral blood. The receptors originated from a woman aged 45-60 years with COVID-19, enrolled during active disease. Each CDR3 is given with its conserved first and last residue. Each record gives: J gene, clone size, V gene, D gene, CDR3 protein, CDR3 DNA. The D gene is left open where the match is weak. Expanded clones are given a class, and other clones once, few, many or no size at all.

>TRBJ1-3|.|TRBV6-5|.
CASYQPGSSTDTIYF
TGTGCCAGCTATCAACCGGGATCCAGCACAGACACCATATATTTT
>TRBJ2-2|.|TRBV28|.
CASSSFRGQNTGELFF
TGTGCCAGCAGTTCTTTCCGCGGGCAGAACACCGGGGAGCTGTTTTTT
>TRBJ2-5|.|TRBV28|TRBD2
CASSFLPGTSGAQETQYF
TGTGCCAGCAGTTTTCTCCCCGGGACTAGCGGGGCCCAAGAGACCCAGTACTTC
>TRBJ2-5|.|TRBV5-1|.
CASSPEVLPEETQYF
TGCGCCAGCAGCCCGGAGGTTTTGCCAGAAGAGACCCAGTACTTC
>TRBJ1-3|.|TRBV28|TRBD1
CASSSGQSSGNTIYF
TGTGCCAGCAGTTCGGGACAGAGCTCTGGAAACACCATATATTTT
>TRBJ2-3|.|TRBV6-2/TRBV6-3|.
CASSYSLRSPDTQYF
TGTGCCAGCAGTTACTCACTCCGATCCCCTGATACGCAGTATTTT
>TRBJ1-1|.|TRBV24-1|.
CATSDLSGNTEAFF
TGTGCCACCAGTGATTTGTCGGGGAACACTGAAGCTTTCTTT
>TRBJ1-5|.|TRBV7-9|TRBD1
CASSLGTGVMGNQPQHF
TGTGCCAGCAGCTTAGGGACAGGGGTAATGGGCAATCAGCCCCAGCATTTT
>TRBJ1-5|.|TRBV6-5|.
CASSPVPGQPQHF
TGTGCCAGCAGCCCAGTCCCCGGGCAGCCCCAGCATTTT
>TRBJ1-5|.|TRBV7-9|.
CASSPQGVGNQPQHF
TGTGCCAGCAGCCCCCAGGGTGTTGGCAATCAGCCCCAGCATTTT
>TRBJ1-1|.|TRBV7-9|.
CASSPEPDRLNTEAFF
TGTGCCAGCAGCCCCGAACCGGACAGATTGAACACTGAAGCTTTCTTT
>TRBJ2-7|.|TRBV2|.
CASSGGRGFPYEQYF
TGTGCCAGCAGTGGGGGCAGGGGCTTTCCCTACGAGCAGTACTTC
>TRBJ2-3|.|TRBV5-1|.
CASSLVRDSSTDTQYF
TGCGCCAGCAGCCTCGTCAGGGATTCTAGCACAGATACGCAGTATTTT
>TRBJ2-5|.|TRBV15|.
CATSRDRASSKETQYF
TGTGCCACCAGCAGAGATCGAGCGTCGTCCAAAGAGACCCAGTACTTC
>TRBJ1-2|.|TRBV3-1/TRBV3-2|TRBD1
CASSQSQGDGYTF
TGTGCCAGCAGCCAATCACAGGGGGATGGCTACACCTTC
>TRBJ1-1|.|TRBV30|.
CAWSVAGVGNTEAFF
TGTGCCTGGAGTGTGGCGGGCGTGGGGAACACTGAAGCTTTCTTT
>TRBJ1-1|.|TRBV14|.
CASSQRGWHTEAFF
TGTGCCAGCAGCCAAAGAGGGTGGCACACTGAAGCTTTCTTT
>TRBJ2-7|.|TRBV11-2|.
CASSLDALRYEQYF
TGTGCCAGCAGCTTAGATGCACTACGCTACGAGCAGTACTTC
>TRBJ2-1|.|TRBV12-3/TRBV12-4|.
CASSDSRGNEQFF
TGTGCCAGCAGTGATTCAAGGGGGAATGAGCAGTTCTTC
>TRBJ1-2|.|TRBV6-5|.
CASSYDGEYGYTF
TGTGCCAGCAGTTACGACGGGGAATATGGCTACACCTTC
>TRBJ1-1|.|TRBV3-1/TRBV3-2|.
CASSSKDRNTEAFF
TGTGCCAGCAGTAGTAAAGACAGGAACACTGAAGCTTTCTTT
>TRBJ2-7|.|TRBV19|TRBD1
CASSMGTARYEQYF
TGTGCCAGTAGTATGGGGACAGCTAGATACGAGCAGTACTTC
>TRBJ1-1|.|TRBV5-1|.
CASSFGDLPGHRAEAFF
TGCGCCAGCAGCTTTGGGGATTTACCGGGCCACAGGGCTGAAGCTTTCTTT
>TRBJ1-5|.|TRBV4-2|.
CASSGLGNQPQHF
TGTGCCAGCTCGGGGTTGGGCAATCAGCCCCAGCATTTT
>TRBJ1-2|.|TRBV19|.
CASSMGTDLGYTF
TGTGCCAGTAGTATGGGGACTGACCTTGGCTACACCTTC
>TRBJ1-2|.|TRBV11-2|TRBD1
CASSGWTGGHGYTF
TGTGCCAGCAGCGGGTGGACAGGGGGCCATGGCTACACCTTC
>TRBJ2-1|.|TRBV27|.
CASSYGVTPYNEQFF
TGTGCCAGCAGCTATGGAGTTACCCCCTACAATGAGCAGTTCTTC
>TRBJ2-1|.|TRBV7-7|.
CASSPGSYRDSSYNEQFF
TGTGCCAGCAGCCCGGGTTCGTACCGGGACTCCTCCTACAATGAGCAGTTCTTC
>TRBJ1-1|.|TRBV9|.
CASSVRGIGNTEAFF
TGTGCCAGCAGCGTAAGGGGTATCGGGAACACTGAAGCTTTCTTT
>TRBJ2-1|.|TRBV6-5|.
CASSYADGSSYNEQFF
TGTGCCAGCAGTTACGCGGACGGGAGCTCCTACAATGAGCAGTTCTTC
>TRBJ1-1|.|TRBV15|TRBD1
CATSRDRDTEAFF
TGTGCCACCAGCAGGGACAGGGACACTGAAGCTTTCTTT
>TRBJ2-1|.|TRBV11-3|.
CASSLVRGNEQFF
TGTGCCAGCAGCTTAGTCCGCGGGAATGAGCAGTTCTTC
>TRBJ1-5|.|TRBV12-5|.
CASGLVQEGRVGRYSNQPQHF
TGTGCTAGTGGTTTGGTACAGGAAGGTCGGGTCGGCAGATATAGCAATCAGCCCCAGCATTTT
>TRBJ2-7|.|TRBV29-1|.
CSFLRRAGEQYF
TGCAGCTTTCTCCGCCGCGCGGGCGAGCAGTACTTC
>TRBJ2-3|.|TRBV7-9|TRBD1
CASSPRAGTGFTDTQYF
TGTGCCAGCAGCCCTCGAGCCGGGACAGGGTTCACAGATACGCAGTATTTT
>TRBJ1-3|few|TRBV29-1|.
CSVEDRGISGNTIYF
TGCAGCGTTGAAGATCGGGGGATCTCTGGAAACACCATATATTTT
>TRBJ1-2|.|TRBV6-5|TRBD1
CASSWGQGDGYTF
TGTGCCAGCAGCTGGGGACAGGGTGATGGCTACACCTTC
>TRBJ1-1|.|TRBV11-1|TRBD1
CASSEQGAEAFF
TGTGCCAGCAGCGAGCAGGGGGCAGAAGCTTTCTTT
>TRBJ1-5|.|TRBV18|TRBD1
CASSPTGGGNQPQHF
TGTGCCAGCTCACCGACAGGGGGTGGCAATCAGCCCCAGCATTTT
>TRBJ1-1|.|TRBV19|.
CASSGGQGDEAFF
TGTGCCAGTAGTGGTGGCCAGGGTGACGAAGCTTTCTTT
>TRBJ2-7|.|TRBV15|TRBD1
CATSRGRLGDSAYEQYF
TGTGCCACCAGCAGAGGCCGCTTAGGGGACAGTGCCTACGAGCAGTACTTC
>TRBJ2-3|.|TRBV6-5|TRBD1
CASSRQGYTDTQYF
TGTGCCAGCAGTCGACAGGGCTACACAGATACGCAGTATTTT
>TRBJ2-7|.|TRBV2|.
CASLNSGRTYEQYF
TGTGCCAGCTTGAATAGCGGAAGAACCTACGAGCAGTACTTC
>TRBJ2-7|.|TRBV24-1|.
CATSGDNYEQYF
TGTGCCACCAGTGGAGACAACTACGAGCAGTACTTC
>TRBJ2-1|.|TRBV21-1|.
CASSSRGGAPNEQFF
TGTGCCAGCAGCTCTCGGGGGGGGGCCCCCAATGAGCAGTTCTTC
>TRBJ1-4|once|TRBV6-5|.
CASSDSPTNEKLFF
TGTGCCAGCAGCGACAGTCCAACTAATGAAAAACTGTTTTTT
>TRBJ1-1|few|TRBV4-2|.
CASSQEGRNTEAFF
TGTGCCAGCAGCCAAGAGGGGAGGAACACTGAAGCTTTCTTT
>TRBJ2-1|.|TRBV7-3|TRBD2
CASAAGGPYNEQFF
TGTGCCAGTGCAGCGGGGGGACCATACAATGAGCAGTTCTTC
>TRBJ1-1|.|TRBV19|.
CASSIGLGVEAFF
TGTGCCAGTAGTATTGGTTTGGGAGTGGAAGCTTTCTTT
>TRBJ2-3|.|TRBV11-2|.
CASSPRGAGNTDTQYF
TGTGCCAGCAGCCCAAGAGGGGCGGGGAACACAGATACGCAGTATTTT
>TRBJ1-2|.|TRBV30|.
CAWSGARVHGYTF
TGTGCCTGGAGTGGGGCCAGGGTACATGGCTACACCTTC
>TRBJ1-5|once|TRBV12-3/TRBV12-4|.
CASSLTDHQPQHF
TGTGCCAGCAGTTTGACAGATCATCAGCCCCAGCATTTT
>TRBJ2-1|.|TRBV7-9|TRBD2
CASSSTSGANEQFF
TGTGCCAGCAGCTCGACTAGCGGAGCCAATGAGCAGTTCTTC
>TRBJ1-5|.|TRBV4-1|.
CASSPPGEQPQHF
TGCGCCAGCAGCCCTCCGGGGGAGCAGCCCCAGCATTTT